The entry below gives a single T cell receptor (beta chain) sequence along with its context. Antigen specificity is unknown. This sample stems from a study of regulatory T cells in long-lasting Graves disease. The study's findings and limits: New patients shared fewer public clonotypes (about 1,000) than persistent patients did (2,741).

Arm-PCR of CDR3 regions and iRepertoire HTBI primers were the basis on which TCR beta libraries were built. TCRdb passed the multiplex PCR reads through MiXCR, listing each CDR3 protein once. The sample includes around 450,000 distinct CDR3 sequences, around a fifth of them seen just once. Stated time point: persistent/refractory GD, antithyroid drugs over 5 years with positive TRAb. RNA isolated from PBMCs was used to make the TCR library. It was American Thyroid Association guidelines that determined Graves' disease diagnosis. Peripheral blood, at 8 to 9 milliliters, went into EDTA tubes. Per germline, CDR1 SGHTA and CDR2 FQGNSA. This CDR3 is 15 amino acids long. Trimming took off 1 base at V and 5 bases at J, with 9 bases between the two ends.

The rearrangement joins TRBV7-2 to TRBJ1-6, with TRBD1 as a possible D gene (6 bases). The receptor was isolated from a female donor with Graves disease. The sample was peripheral blood mononuclear cells (PBMCs), taken when the disease was refractory, from a patient treated with antithyroid drugs. The CDR3 bases are TGTGCCAGCAGCTTAGGGACAGCCAATAATTCACCCCTCCACTTT. It yields the protein CASSLGTANNSPLHF.